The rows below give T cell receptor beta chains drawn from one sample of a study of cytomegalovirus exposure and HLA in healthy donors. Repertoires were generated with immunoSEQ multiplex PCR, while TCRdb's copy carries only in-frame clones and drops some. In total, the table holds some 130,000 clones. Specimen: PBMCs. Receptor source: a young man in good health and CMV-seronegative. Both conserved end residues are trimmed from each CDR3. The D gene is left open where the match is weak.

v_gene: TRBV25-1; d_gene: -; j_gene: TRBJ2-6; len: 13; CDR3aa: ASSESHSGANVLT
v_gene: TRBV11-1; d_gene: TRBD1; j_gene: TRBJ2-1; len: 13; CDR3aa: ASSPRDRAFNEQF
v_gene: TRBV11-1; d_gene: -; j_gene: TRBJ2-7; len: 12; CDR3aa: ASSHRTVAYEQY
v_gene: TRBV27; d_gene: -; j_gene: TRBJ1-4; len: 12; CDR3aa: ASSLTGFNEKLF
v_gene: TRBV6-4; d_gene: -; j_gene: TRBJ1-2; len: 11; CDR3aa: AAYKGANYGYT
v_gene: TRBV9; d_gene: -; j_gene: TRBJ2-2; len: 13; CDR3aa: ASSAYRVYTGELF
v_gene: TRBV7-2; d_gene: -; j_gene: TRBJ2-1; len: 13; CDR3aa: ASSLNLGQYNEQF
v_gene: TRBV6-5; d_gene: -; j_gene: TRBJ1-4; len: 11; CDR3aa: ASRGSSNEKLF
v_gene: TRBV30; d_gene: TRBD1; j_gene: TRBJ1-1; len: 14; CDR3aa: AWSVGQGVLGTEAF
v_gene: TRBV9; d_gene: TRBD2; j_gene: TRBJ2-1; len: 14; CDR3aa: ASSGGGGTANNEQF
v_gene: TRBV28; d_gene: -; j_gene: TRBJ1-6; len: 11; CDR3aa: ASSSGVFSPLH
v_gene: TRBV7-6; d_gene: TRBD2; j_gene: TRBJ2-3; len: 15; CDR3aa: ASSLATSPLSTDTQY
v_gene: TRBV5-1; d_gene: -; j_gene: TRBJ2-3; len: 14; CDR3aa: ASSLRGGERTDTQY
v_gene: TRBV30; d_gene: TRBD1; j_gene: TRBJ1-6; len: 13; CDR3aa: AWSFPGTGDSPLH
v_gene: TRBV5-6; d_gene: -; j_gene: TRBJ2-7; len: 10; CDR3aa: ASSPGGTVQY
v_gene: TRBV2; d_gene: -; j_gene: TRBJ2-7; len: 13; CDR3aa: ASRAIDTNSYEQY